Following are 5 T cell receptor beta chains from one sample sequenced in a study of metastatic and nonmetastatic thyroid tumors (dated by TCRdb to the early 2020s). The receptor library was made with PCR. The sequencing machine was an Illumina HiSeq 4000. TCRdb ran its own pipeline on the public reads, namely fastp trimming at Q25 and MiXCR clone calling, and kept in-frame beta chains. The sample data list tens of thousands of clones, and 4% to 5% of these were observed just once. The ten top clones hold roughly a fifth of the sample. None of the patients had been given any treatment before thyroid surgery. Source material: blood. These receptors were taken from a female donor with papillary thyroid cancer or a benign thyroid nodule (not recorded which). Some clones in this sample may be carry-over from other donors' samples.

This clone was counted a few times. One end of the junction does not line up with germline, which may come from a read error. This sequence joins TRBV20-1 and TRBJ2-3; D is perhaps TRBD1 (7 bases). There are 14 residues in the CDR3. CDR1 is DFQATT, CDR2 SNEGSKA, per germline (reference sequence). The DNA for the CDR3 is TGCAGTGCTAGGCCCCAGGGGGGCACATATACGCAGTATTTT. Amino acids: CSARPQGGTYTQYF.

V and J are TRBV6-1 and TRBJ1-1; D not certain. This CDR3 is built from 14 residues. Germline CDR1 is MNHNS and CDR2 is SASEGT. V was trimmed by 7 bases and J by 11 bases, leaving 23 bases between them. CDR3 amino acids: CASIGEGNSDEAFF. CDR3 DNA: TGTGCCAGCATTGGGGAGGGTAATAGCGATGAGGCTTTCTTT.

This clone was recorded many times. This chain joins TRBV29-1 and TRBJ1-3; D gene ambiguous. The CDR3 loop spans 14 amino acids. V lost 4 bases and J 2 bases, leaving 12 bases between the germline ends. The germline V gene has CDR1 SQVTM and CDR2 ANQGSEA. CDR3 nucleotide sequence: TGCAGCGTTGTCCTCGGCGGCCCTGGAAACACCATATATTTT. Its protein is CSVVLGGPGNTIYF.

This clone came up a few times. The chain has TRBV6-1 and TRBJ2-7; D tentatively fits TRBD1 or TRBD2 (6 bases each). CDR1 and CDR2 (germline): MNHNS, SASEGT. The CDR3 has 13 residues. Trimming removed 8 bases from V and 7 bases from J, with 18 bases in between. Here the CDR3 DNA reads TGTGCCAGCTCAACCCAGGGGCGGGATGAGCAGTACTTC. Protein: CASSTQGRDEQYF.

Comments on this clone: Here the CDR3 omits its conserved ending phenylalanine or tryptophan, so a read error is the likely source. The J gene is TRBJ1-5, the V gene TRBV5-1; no clear D. The CDR3 totals 16 residues. Trimming removed 1 base from V and 1 base from J, with 12 bases in between. Germline V gives CDR1 SGHRS, CDR2 YFSETQ. CDR3 protein: CASSLFPSESNQPQHS. Here the CDR3 DNA reads TGCGCCAGCAGCTTGTTCCCCTCCGAGAGCAATCAGCCCCAGCATTCT.